Listed below are T cell receptor beta chains from one sample, sequenced in a study of T cell changes during pregnancy in multiple sclerosis. Repertoires were generated with immunoSEQ multiplex PCR, while TCRdb's copy carries only in-frame clones and drops some. This table holds under 50,000 clones, 95% found once. Material: CD8+ T cells from peripheral blood mononuclear cells, obtained in the first trimester of pregnancy. The receptors here all came from a female donor with multiple sclerosis, enrolled in a pregnancy study. CDR3s include the opening cysteine and the closing phenylalanine or tryptophan.

J gene: TRBJ1-1; V gene: TRBV16; CDR3 protein: CASSQYEGDTEAFF
J gene: TRBJ1-2; V gene: TRBV13; CDR3 protein: CASSPGQALYGYTF
J gene: TRBJ2-3; V gene: TRBV27; CDR3 protein: CASSSGTPTDTQYF
J gene: TRBJ2-7; V gene: TRBV9; CDR3 protein: CASSVGSSGTAYEQYF
J gene: TRBJ2-1; V gene: TRBV9; CDR3 protein: CASSVDYNNEQFF
J gene: TRBJ1-5; V gene: TRBV28; CDR3 protein: CASSSGQGRFYQPQHF
J gene: TRBJ2-1; V gene: TRBV5-1; CDR3 protein: CASSSGQGAVDEQFF
J gene: TRBJ1-2; V gene: TRBV5-4; CDR3 protein: CASSSLGTELNYGYTF
J gene: TRBJ2-3; V gene: TRBV27; CDR3 protein: CASSLEASGTDTQYF
J gene: TRBJ2-2; V gene: TRBV11-2; CDR3 protein: CASRDWPQGNTGELFF
J gene: TRBJ2-3; V gene: TRBV10-3; CDR3 protein: CAITDPSGPASTDTQYF
J gene: TRBJ2-6; V gene: TRBV6-5; CDR3 protein: CASSGGTSGANVLTF
J gene: TRBJ2-7; V gene: TRBV14; CDR3 protein: CASSPRTSGTSYEQYF
J gene: TRBJ2-2; V gene: TRBV13; CDR3 protein: CASSLAGAVAMITGELFF
J gene: TRBJ2-7; V gene: TRBV28; CDR3 protein: CASSLVAVSSYEQYF
J gene: TRBJ2-1; V gene: TRBV9; CDR3 protein: CASSSTIKTAPNEQFF
J gene: TRBJ2-3; V gene: TRBV6-5; CDR3 protein: CASNGASGDTQYF
J gene: TRBJ1-2; V gene: TRBV11-2; CDR3 protein: CASSPGTHFPYGYTF
J gene: TRBJ2-7; V gene: TRBV27; CDR3 protein: CASRLTASEQYF
J gene: TRBJ2-5; V gene: TRBV18; CDR3 protein: CASSPPDREETQYF
J gene: TRBJ2-7; V gene: TRBV20-1; CDR3 protein: CSASGGYEQYF
J gene: TRBJ2-7; V gene: TRBV19; CDR3 protein: CASNSGYEQYF
J gene: TRBJ2-1; V gene: TRBV5-5; CDR3 protein: CASSTDRPEVQGNEQFF
J gene: TRBJ2-7; V gene: TRBV6-5; CDR3 protein: CASSYSGGAGQYF
J gene: TRBJ2-1; V gene: TRBV7-9; CDR3 protein: CASSFWTTRHEQFF
J gene: TRBJ2-2; V gene: TRBV7-6; CDR3 protein: CASSYSGLAGVEIRTGELFF
J gene: TRBJ1-4; V gene: TRBV5-5; CDR3 protein: CASSLGDALGQEKLFF
J gene: TRBJ1-2; V gene: TRBV29-1; CDR3 protein: CSLIRVGQGCGYTF
J gene: TRBJ2-7; V gene: TRBV28; CDR3 protein: CASSLGLAPYEQYF
J gene: TRBJ2-6; V gene: TRBV27; CDR3 protein: CASSPRSGANVLTF
J gene: TRBJ1-1; V gene: TRBV30; CDR3 protein: CAWKTGPGAEAFF
J gene: TRBJ2-7; V gene: TRBV2; CDR3 protein: CASSPIAGDTGEQYF
J gene: TRBJ2-7; V gene: TRBV4-2; CDR3 protein: CASSQGEGREINF
J gene: TRBJ1-5; V gene: TRBV19; CDR3 protein: CASSFGQGNQPQHF
J gene: TRBJ2-1; V gene: TRBV7-9; CDR3 protein: CASSPTSGRIKFF
J gene: TRBJ2-7; V gene: TRBV2; CDR3 protein: CASFAYGEQYF
J gene: TRBJ2-7; V gene: TRBV27; CDR3 protein: CASGGTGVSEQYF
J gene: TRBJ2-1; V gene: TRBV18; CDR3 protein: CASSATGNEQFF
J gene: TRBJ1-1; V gene: TRBV6-4; CDR3 protein: CASSAQVIEAFF
J gene: TRBJ2-3; V gene: TRBV5-1; CDR3 protein: CASSSFSGAFTDTQYF
J gene: TRBJ2-7; V gene: TRBV5-1; CDR3 protein: CASSLGTSVAYEQYF
J gene: TRBJ2-5; V gene: TRBV9; CDR3 protein: CASSVERSYGTQYF
J gene: TRBJ2-7; V gene: TRBV19; CDR3 protein: CASSILLGQGINEQYF
J gene: TRBJ2-2; V gene: TRBV5-1; CDR3 protein: CASSLAGGTGELFF
J gene: TRBJ1-2; V gene: TRBV23-1; CDR3 protein: CASSQGDSPNYGYTF
J gene: TRBJ2-1; V gene: TRBV28; CDR3 protein: CASNALAGSYNEQFF
J gene: TRBJ2-7; V gene: TRBV27; CDR3 protein: CASSLGAGLEQYF
J gene: TRBJ2-1; V gene: TRBV27; CDR3 protein: CASSLAAHSYNEQFF
J gene: TRBJ2-1; V gene: TRBV30; CDR3 protein: CAWSSGTYNEQFF
J gene: TRBJ2-7; V gene: TRBV5-1; CDR3 protein: CASSYYSPPSSYEQYF
J gene: TRBJ1-1; V gene: TRBV11-2; CDR3 protein: CASSQGQRYLNTEAFF
J gene: TRBJ2-1; V gene: TRBV19; CDR3 protein: CASSMGGSGMNEQFF
J gene: TRBJ1-2; V gene: TRBV7-9; CDR3 protein: CASSVSGGNPYGYTF
J gene: TRBJ2-3; V gene: TRBV27; CDR3 protein: CASSPGTSGSKDTQYF
J gene: TRBJ2-1; V gene: TRBV7-9; CDR3 protein: CAYSLAEQFF
J gene: TRBJ2-1; V gene: TRBV7-6; CDR3 protein: CASSYRQYNEQFF
J gene: TRBJ2-7; V gene: TRBV6-1; CDR3 protein: CASRSTGQPFYEQYF
J gene: TRBJ1-5; V gene: TRBV6-5; CDR3 protein: CASSGTSGSPQHF
J gene: TRBJ2-1; V gene: TRBV5-1; CDR3 protein: CASSFRTSGEYNEQFF